These T cell receptor beta chains were read from a single sample in a study of cytomegalovirus exposure and HLA in healthy donors. Sequencing used immunoSEQ multiplex PCR; TCRdb keeps in-frame clones, though not all of them. Of about 150,000 clones in the sample, around 79% were seen once. Material for sequencing was PBMCs. Receptors were obtained from a man aged 30 to 45 in good health and CMV-seropositive. Both conserved end residues are part of each CDR3. Fields, in order: V gene, J gene, D gene, clone size, CDR3 protein, CDR3 DNA. D genes are given only for firm matches. Not every row has a clone size; where given, it reads once, few, many or a size class.

>TRBV4-3|TRBJ2-1|-|-
CASSQATLAVDNEQFF
TGCGCCAGCAGCCAAGCGACTTTAGCAGTCGACAATGAGCAGTTCTTC
>TRBV5-4|TRBJ2-5|TRBD2|-
CASSLYAGEPGETQYF
TGTGCCAGCAGCTTGTACGCGGGAGAACCGGGTGAGACCCAGTACTTC
>TRBV9|TRBJ2-5|TRBD2|-
CASSAPFSGGTQETQYF
TGTGCCAGCAGCGCCCCATTTAGCGGGGGAACCCAAGAGACCCAGTACTTC
>TRBV6-1|TRBJ2-1|TRBD1|-
CASSPGTGDNEQFF
TGTGCCAGCAGTCCCGGGACAGGGGACAATGAGCAGTTCTTC
>TRBV5-4|TRBJ2-7|-|-
CASSLQTGATRDEQYF
TGTGCCAGCAGCTTACAGACAGGCGCTACCCGGGACGAGCAGTACTTC
>TRBV10-3|TRBJ1-5|-|-
CAISESEGGNQPQHF
TGTGCCATCAGTGAGTCGGAGGGGGGGAATCAGCCCCAGCATTTT
>TRBV10-2|TRBJ2-1|TRBD2|-
CASRASGGANEQFF
TGCGCCAGCAGAGCGAGCGGGGGGGCGAATGAGCAGTTCTTC
>TRBV7-3|TRBJ2-1|TRBD1|-
CASSSDRVGKQFF
TGTGCCAGCAGCTCCGACAGGGTGGGGAAGCAGTTCTTC
>TRBV7-3|TRBJ2-3|TRBD1|-
CASDSPPSRQGRTDTQYF
TGTGCCAGCGACAGCCCCCCTAGTAGACAGGGTAGAACAGATACGCAGTATTTT
>TRBV5-8|TRBJ2-3|-|few
CASSLRQDYTDTQYF
TGTGCCAGCAGCTTGAGGCAGGACTACACAGATACGCAGTATTTT
>TRBV10-3|TRBJ1-5|-|-
CATSPTGGDQPQHF
TGTGCCACGAGTCCCACGGGGGGGGATCAGCCCCAGCATTTT
>TRBV6-5|TRBJ2-3|-|-
CASNQGRTDTQYF
TGTGCCAGCAACCAGGGTCGCACAGATACGCAGTATTTT
>TRBV15|TRBJ2-5|-|-
CATSRGYLGPGKETQYF
TGTGCCACCAGCAGAGGTTATTTGGGCCCAGGAAAAGAGACCCAGTACTTC
>TRBV5-1|TRBJ2-7|-|-
CASSPGQSEQYF
TGCGCCAGCAGCCCTGGACAGAGCGAGCAGTACTTC
>TRBV4-1|TRBJ2-7|-|-
CASSPLTGTPYEQYF
TGCGCCAGCAGCCCCCTGACAGGTACCCCCTACGAGCAGTACTTC
>TRBV7-3|TRBJ2-7|TRBD1|-
CASSSTPGQGNEQYF
TGTGCCAGCAGCTCCACCCCGGGACAGGGAAACGAGCAGTACTTC
>TRBV10-1|TRBJ1-1|-|-
CASSPGLNTEAFF
TGCGCCAGCAGCCCAGGGCTGAACACTGAAGCTTTCTTT
>TRBV2|TRBJ1-2|TRBD1|-
CASSEALQGGGGYTF
TGTGCCAGCAGTGAAGCGCTTCAGGGGGGTGGCGGCTACACCTTC
>TRBV6-1|TRBJ2-3|TRBD2|few
CASSERREGLGTDTQYF
TGTGCCAGCAGTGAAAGGCGGGAGGGCCTGGGCACAGATACGCAGTATTTT
>TRBV28|TRBJ1-1|TRBD1|-
CASSFRTGNTEAFF
TGTGCCAGCAGTTTCCGGACAGGGAACACTGAAGCTTTCTTT
>TRBV5-1|TRBJ2-2|TRBD2|-
CASSPGTSGITGELFF
TGCGCCAGCAGCCCTGGGACTAGCGGGATCACCGGGGAGCTGTTTTTT
>TRBV30|TRBJ2-1|TRBD2|-
CAWSVLAFSSYNEQFF
TGTGCCTGGAGTGTACTAGCGTTTAGCTCCTACAATGAGCAGTTCTTC
>TRBV2|TRBJ1-5|-|-
CASSDRYSNQPQHF
TGTGCCAGCAGTGACAGGTATAGCAATCAGCCCCAGCATTTT
>TRBV29-1|TRBJ2-3|-|-
CSTRVGAGDTQYF
TGCAGCACGCGAGTAGGTGCAGGAGATACGCAGTATTTT
>TRBV6-1|TRBJ2-3|TRBD2|-
CASRTGRGDTQYF
TGTGCCAGCAGGACCGGGAGGGGGGATACGCAGTATTTT
>TRBV6-1|TRBJ1-2|TRBD1|-
CASSERGLGNYGYTF
TGTGCCAGCAGTGAAAGGGGGCTCGGCAACTATGGCTACACCTTC
>TRBV6-6|TRBJ1-2|TRBD1|-
CASSSRTGHYGYTF
TGTGCCAGCAGTTCCAGGACAGGGCATTATGGCTACACCTTC
>TRBV7-8|TRBJ2-3|-|once
CASSLPQEPTHSRTDTQYF
TGTGCCAGCAGCCTCCCTCAGGAACCAACTCATAGTCGCACAGATACGCAGTATTTT
>TRBV19|TRBJ2-1|TRBD2|-
CASDQAGGPGEQFF
TGTGCCAGCGATCAAGCGGGGGGGCCGGGTGAGCAGTTCTTC
>TRBV15|TRBJ2-5|TRBD2|-
CATSRDISGGYQEETQYF
TGTGCCACCAGCAGAGATATTAGCGGGGGGTACCAGGAAGAGACCCAGTACTTC
>TRBV5-4|TRBJ2-2|TRBD2|-
CASSPPLGRAGTGELFF
TGTGCCAGCAGCCCCCCCCTCGGGAGGGCCGGCACCGGGGAGCTGTTTTTT
>TRBV19|TRBJ2-4|TRBD1|once
CARSDRVVSKNIQYF
TGTGCCAGGTCGGACAGGGTGGTGTCCAAAAACATTCAGTACTTC
>TRBV10-1|TRBJ2-5|-|-
CASSNRAGETQYF
TGCGCCAGCAGTAACAGGGCCGGGGAGACCCAGTACTTC
>TRBV19|TRBJ1-1|-|-
CASSSDSTYTEAFF
TGTGCCAGTAGTTCTGACAGTACCTACACTGAAGCTTTCTTT
>TRBV2|TRBJ2-7|TRBD2|-
CASSREMGLAGEEQYF
TGTGCCAGCAGCAGAGAAATGGGACTAGCGGGAGAGGAGCAGTACTTC
>TRBV4-2|TRBJ2-5|TRBD2|-
CASSSGTSGGAQETQYF
TGTGCCAGCAGCTCCGGGACTAGCGGGGGGGCACAAGAGACCCAGTACTTC
>TRBV18|TRBJ2-2|TRBD1|-
CASSPFKTGQNTGELFF
TGTGCCAGCTCACCTTTTAAGACAGGGCAGAACACCGGGGAGCTGTTTTTT
>TRBV18|TRBJ2-2|-|once
CASSGLLNTGELFF
TGTGCCAGCTCAGGGCTCCTGAACACCGGGGAGCTGTTTTTT
>TRBV5-1|TRBJ1-1|-|-
CASSTNSGGKPNTEAFF
TGCGCCAGCAGCACGAACAGTGGGGGGAAACCGAACACTGAAGCTTTCTTT
>TRBV4-1|TRBJ2-6|-|-
CASSQAGSGANVLTF
TGCGCCAGCAGTCAAGCAGGCTCTGGGGCCAACGTCCTGACTTTC
>TRBV7-2|TRBJ2-5|-|-
CASSLLATRRATQYF
TGTGCCAGCAGCTTACTCGCGACTAGAAGGGCGACCCAGTACTTC
>TRBV5-4|TRBJ2-3|-|-
CASSLGKGGTDTQYF
TGTGCCAGCAGCCTTGGGAAGGGGGGCACAGATACGCAGTATTTT
>TRBV5-1|TRBJ1-3|-|-
CASSSDRLSGNTIYF
TGCGCCAGCAGCAGTGACAGGCTCTCTGGAAACACCATATATTTT
>TRBV10-3|TRBJ2-1|TRBD2|-
CAISQTSGGANEQFF
TGTGCCATCAGTCAGACTAGCGGGGGGGCAAATGAGCAGTTCTTC
>TRBV27|TRBJ2-5|TRBD1|few
CASSFRDRDQETQYF
TGTGCCAGCAGTTTCCGGGACAGGGACCAAGAGACCCAGTACTTC
>TRBV19|TRBJ1-1|-|-
CASNMAPGTEAFF
TGTGCCAGTAACATGGCGCCGGGTACTGAAGCTTTCTTT
>TRBV10-1|TRBJ2-5|TRBD2|-
CASSEGSGGQETQYF
TGCGCCAGCAGTGAGGGTAGCGGGGGTCAAGAGACCCAGTACTTC
>TRBV30|TRBJ1-2|-|once
CAALGRTIYGYTF
TGTGCCGCGCTGGGGAGAACTATCTATGGCTACACCTTC
>TRBV7-7|TRBJ2-1|TRBD2|once
CASSSGLAGVHEQFF
TGTGCTAGCAGCTCAGGACTAGCGGGAGTCCATGAGCAGTTCTTC
>TRBV29-1|TRBJ1-1|TRBD1|-
CSADPGQGTGTEAFF
TGCAGCGCCGACCCGGGACAGGGTACGGGTACTGAAGCTTTCTTT
>TRBV6-5|TRBJ2-5|TRBD2|-
CASSQAGGLETQYF
TGTGCCAGCAGTCAAGCGGGGGGGCTGGAGACCCAGTACTTC
>TRBV12-5|TRBJ2-1|-|-
CASGLGLAHEQFF
TGTGCTAGTGGTTTAGGTCTAGCACATGAGCAGTTCTTC
>TRBV2|TRBJ2-5|TRBD1|-
CASRGPQGIGETQYF
TGTGCCAGCAGGGGACCACAGGGGATCGGAGAGACCCAGTACTTC
>TRBV10-3|TRBJ2-5|TRBD2|-
CAINSGLASETQYF
TGTGCCATCAATTCGGGACTAGCGTCGGAGACCCAGTACTTC
>TRBV27|TRBJ2-1|-|-
CATSGGGYNEQFF
TGTGCCACCTCGGGGGGCGGTTACAATGAGCAGTTCTTC
>TRBV4-1|TRBJ1-5|-|-
CASSPRDISNQPQHF
TGCGCCAGCAGCCCCCGGGACATTAGCAATCAGCCCCAGCATTTT
>TRBV10-3|TRBJ1-2|TRBD1|few
CAITPGQGQVEINGYTF
TGTGCCATCACCCCCGGCCAGGGACAGGTGGAAATCAATGGCTACACCTTC
>TRBV23-1|TRBJ1-1|-|-
CASPAVPTEAFF
TGCGCCAGTCCGGCGGTTCCGACTGAAGCTTTCTTT
>TRBV11-2|TRBJ2-1|-|few
CASSLDRDHYNEQFF
TGTGCCAGCAGCTTAGACAGGGATCATTACAATGAGCAGTTCTTC